This paragraph reports one TCR beta chain. Its matching antigen is unknown. This sample was included in a study of T cell repertoires in cytomegalovirus infection. At the level of the study: From public TCR beta signatures came an indication of both CMV infection and matching HLA type. Study results and caveats: Cumulative frequency (of public TCR beta family members) identified carriers of CMV plus the relevant HLA. HLA-C-restricted CMV-specific TCR beta clonotypes prevailed in the ex vivo response.

CDR1 and CDR2 (germline): LGHDT, YNNKEL (reference sequence). The V and J ends lost 6 bases and 3 bases, in that order; junction bases with no gene match: 12. This CDR3 is 16 amino acids long. TCRdb fed the reads into MiXCR, producing one record per CDR3 protein. The sample yields a few hundred thousand distinct CDR3 sequences, roughly 29% seen once. Sequenced material: PBMCs. The source is a human donor in good health (CMV status not recorded). Some clones in this sample may be carry-over from other donors' samples. The rearrangement uses TRBV3-1 and TRBJ2-3, with TRBD1 identical over 7 bases. The DNA for the CDR3 is TGTGCCAGCAGTAAGGGGGCGTCCCCAACAACAGATACGCAGTATTTT. It is translated as CASSKGASPTTDTQYF.